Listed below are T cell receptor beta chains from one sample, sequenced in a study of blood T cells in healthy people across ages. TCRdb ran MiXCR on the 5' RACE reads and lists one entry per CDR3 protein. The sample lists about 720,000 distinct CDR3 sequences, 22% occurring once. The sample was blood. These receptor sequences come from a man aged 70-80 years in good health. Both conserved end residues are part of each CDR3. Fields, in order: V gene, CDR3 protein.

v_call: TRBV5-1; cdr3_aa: CASKETVNTEAFF
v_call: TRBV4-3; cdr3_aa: CASSQDRGSLVFF
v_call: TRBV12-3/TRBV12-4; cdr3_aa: CASTPSVQDNEQFF
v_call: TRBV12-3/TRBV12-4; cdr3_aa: CASSLGGPGGSKNIQYF
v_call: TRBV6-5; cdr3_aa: CASSFADGLAGVSRNEQFF
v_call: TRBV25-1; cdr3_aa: CASSVQGRDTQYF
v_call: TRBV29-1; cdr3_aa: CSAGQGGSNTEAFF
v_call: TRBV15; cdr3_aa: CATSKDYLTYF
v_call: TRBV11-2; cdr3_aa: CASRIRDGAETQYF
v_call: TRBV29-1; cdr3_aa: CSVYDNSGNTIYF
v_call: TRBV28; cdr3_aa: CASSQGIHEQFF
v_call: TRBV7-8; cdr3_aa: CASSLVGTGSYSYEQYF
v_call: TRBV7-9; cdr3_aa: CASGDRSSF
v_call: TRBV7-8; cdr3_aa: CASSLAIAGPQETQYF
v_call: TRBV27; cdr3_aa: CASSSSQSSYNEQFF
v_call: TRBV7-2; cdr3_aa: CASSPLGRQPQHF
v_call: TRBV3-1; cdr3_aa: CASSQDWGTSSGNTIYF
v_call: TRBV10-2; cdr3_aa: CASSRRDRPNTEAFF
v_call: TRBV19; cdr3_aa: CASMWTGQNFYGYTF
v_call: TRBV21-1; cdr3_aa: CASTKAGRGGSYEQYF
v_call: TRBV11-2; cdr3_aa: CASSLGARNSNQPQHF
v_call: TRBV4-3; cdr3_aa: CASSQDLLGLSARFF
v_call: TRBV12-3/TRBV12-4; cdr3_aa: CASSRQGFAYEQYF
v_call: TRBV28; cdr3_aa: CASSRPRGETQYF
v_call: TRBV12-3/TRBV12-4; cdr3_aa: CASSFNLRGGQETQYF
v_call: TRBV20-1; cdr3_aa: CSASSRSRETQYF
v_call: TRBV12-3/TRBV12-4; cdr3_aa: CASSLFPAGQGRPYEQYF
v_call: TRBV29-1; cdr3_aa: CSVKQGTDTQYF
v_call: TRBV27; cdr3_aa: CASSPPGAGQFF
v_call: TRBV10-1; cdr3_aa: CASSERRGSETQYF